The 3 T cell receptor beta chains listed next were all sequenced from one sample in a study of blood T cell repertoires in COVID-19. Sequencing used immunoSEQ multiplex PCR; TCRdb keeps in-frame clones, though not all of them. The data show some 220,000 clones, 87% seen once. Sequenced material: peripheral blood. These receptors all stem from a woman younger than 35 who had recovered from COVID-19.

The chain recombines TRBV7-9 with TRBJ2-7; 13 bases are a match to TRBD2. CDR1 is SEHNR, CDR2 FQNEAQ, per germline (reference sequence). V shed 8 bases, J shed 2 bases, and the junction held 12 bases outside the gene matches. The CDR3 covers 17 residues. CDR3 region: CASPRLAGGPITYEQYF. CDR3 coding DNA: TGTGCCAGCCCTAGACTAGCGGGAGGCCCCATAACCTACGAGCAGTACTTC.

V usage is TRBV30 and J usage is TRBJ1-5, with unresolved D. The ends were cut back, 3 bases at V and 0 bases at J, with 12 bases in the middle. The germline gives CDR1 GTSNPN, CDR2 SVGIG (reference sequence). This CDR3 has 15 residues. The CDR3 DNA sequence: TGTGCCTGGAGCGCTGGCCCTTATAGCAATCAGCCCCAGCATTTT. Amino acids: CAWSAGPYSNQPQHF.

The table lists this clone with a few counts. The CDR3 here is CASSSGTGGLEQYF. DNA of the CDR3: TGTGCCAGCAGCTCCGGGACAGGGGGCCTCGAGCAGTACTTC. The genes are TRBV5-6 and TRBJ2-7, with 12 bases aligning to TRBD1. This CDR3 region has 14 residues. V shed 3 bases, J shed 6 bases, and the junction held 4 bases outside the gene matches. Germline V gene lookup returns CDR1 SGHDT and CDR2 YYEEEE.